This is a list of T cell receptor beta chains from one sample in a study of beta chain features in type 1 diabetes. Sequenced by immunoSEQ multiplex PCR; TCRdb stores in-frame clones only, minus some. The data hold under 900,000 clones, with 17% observed a single time. The sequencing sample was made of naive CD4+ T cells from blood. These receptors came from a woman aged 18-29 years in good health. CDR3s include the opening cysteine and the closing phenylalanine or tryptophan. The order of the fields is J gene, V gene, clone size, CDR3 protein. A row's size may be missing; if present it is once, few, many or a size class.

j_call: TRBJ2-5; v_call: TRBV19; clone_size: NA; cdr3_aa: CATCDRVGETQYF
j_call: TRBJ1-1; v_call: TRBV18; clone_size: NA; cdr3_aa: CASSVLGGGNTEAFF
j_call: TRBJ2-5; v_call: TRBV10-3; clone_size: few; cdr3_aa: CASSVSAQTQETQYF
j_call: TRBJ2-2; v_call: TRBV7-8; clone_size: few; cdr3_aa: CASTGRGSHTGELFF
j_call: TRBJ2-2; v_call: TRBV29-1; clone_size: NA; cdr3_aa: CSVAGLAGVYGRELFF
j_call: TRBJ2-5; v_call: TRBV10-3; clone_size: NA; cdr3_aa: CAISEEGAWQTQYF
j_call: TRBJ1-2; v_call: TRBV9; clone_size: few; cdr3_aa: CASSPVPGQYYGYTF
j_call: TRBJ1-1; v_call: TRBV7-3; clone_size: NA; cdr3_aa: CASSLRIQGTEAFF
j_call: TRBJ1-1; v_call: TRBV4-1; clone_size: NA; cdr3_aa: CASSQPRQGRRSTEAFF
j_call: TRBJ2-5; v_call: TRBV5-1; clone_size: NA; cdr3_aa: CASSLGGTRYQETQYF
j_call: TRBJ2-7; v_call: TRBV28; clone_size: few; cdr3_aa: CASSLGGQGATYEQYF
j_call: TRBJ2-1; v_call: TRBV5-4; clone_size: NA; cdr3_aa: CASSSGGSHNEQFF
j_call: TRBJ1-2; v_call: TRBV5-4; clone_size: few; cdr3_aa: CASSSSPQGGPNYGYTF
j_call: TRBJ2-7; v_call: TRBV2; clone_size: few; cdr3_aa: CANSGPGGEQYF
j_call: TRBJ2-7; v_call: TRBV7-2; clone_size: few; cdr3_aa: CASSLFERNRYEQYF
j_call: TRBJ1-1; v_call: TRBV11-1; clone_size: NA; cdr3_aa: CASKPRGVLRGTEAFF
j_call: TRBJ2-7; v_call: TRBV10-3; clone_size: NA; cdr3_aa: CAIGTYEQYF
j_call: TRBJ2-1; v_call: TRBV19; clone_size: NA; cdr3_aa: CASSMRASGNNEQFF
j_call: TRBJ1-5; v_call: TRBV2; clone_size: NA; cdr3_aa: CASSPSTRSNQPQHF
j_call: TRBJ2-7; v_call: TRBV15; clone_size: few; cdr3_aa: CATSRDRRTFYEQYF
j_call: TRBJ2-7; v_call: TRBV28; clone_size: NA; cdr3_aa: CASGFSGDPLEQYF
j_call: TRBJ1-4; v_call: TRBV4-2; clone_size: NA; cdr3_aa: CASSQGDRAGVEKLFF
j_call: TRBJ2-4; v_call: TRBV7-2; clone_size: few; cdr3_aa: CASSFNRQTIAKNIQYF
j_call: TRBJ2-1; v_call: TRBV15; clone_size: few; cdr3_aa: CATSGGVGSYNEQFF
j_call: TRBJ2-5; v_call: TRBV7-9; clone_size: NA; cdr3_aa: CASSLVSLAGLGETQYF
j_call: TRBJ2-4; v_call: TRBV28; clone_size: NA; cdr3_aa: CASSLTAENIQYF
j_call: TRBJ2-1; v_call: TRBV6-5; clone_size: NA; cdr3_aa: CASSYSLAGVFEQFF
j_call: TRBJ2-3; v_call: TRBV11-2; clone_size: few; cdr3_aa: CASSLTIAPGTHTDTQYF
j_call: TRBJ2-5; v_call: TRBV19; clone_size: few; cdr3_aa: CASSPRNRGRPETQYF
j_call: TRBJ2-2; v_call: TRBV7-9; clone_size: few; cdr3_aa: CASSPAVNTGELFF
j_call: TRBJ1-4; v_call: TRBV7-2; clone_size: few; cdr3_aa: CASSLAGATNEKLFF
j_call: TRBJ2-2; v_call: TRBV7-2; clone_size: NA; cdr3_aa: CASSSIAGGPTGELFF
j_call: TRBJ1-2; v_call: TRBV6-5; clone_size: NA; cdr3_aa: CASSDEPLTGYTF
j_call: TRBJ2-5; v_call: TRBV7-9; clone_size: few; cdr3_aa: CASSFDTIQETQYF
j_call: TRBJ2-1; v_call: TRBV27; clone_size: NA; cdr3_aa: CASSARDRVGAVYNEQFF
j_call: TRBJ1-2; v_call: TRBV21-1; clone_size: NA; cdr3_aa: CASSSAPGSNYGYTF
j_call: TRBJ2-7; v_call: TRBV6-5; clone_size: NA; cdr3_aa: CASSYGARGSGEQYF
j_call: TRBJ2-5; v_call: TRBV6-5; clone_size: NA; cdr3_aa: CASSYSGTTQETQYF
j_call: TRBJ1-1; v_call: TRBV19; clone_size: NA; cdr3_aa: CASSKRQGMNTEAFF